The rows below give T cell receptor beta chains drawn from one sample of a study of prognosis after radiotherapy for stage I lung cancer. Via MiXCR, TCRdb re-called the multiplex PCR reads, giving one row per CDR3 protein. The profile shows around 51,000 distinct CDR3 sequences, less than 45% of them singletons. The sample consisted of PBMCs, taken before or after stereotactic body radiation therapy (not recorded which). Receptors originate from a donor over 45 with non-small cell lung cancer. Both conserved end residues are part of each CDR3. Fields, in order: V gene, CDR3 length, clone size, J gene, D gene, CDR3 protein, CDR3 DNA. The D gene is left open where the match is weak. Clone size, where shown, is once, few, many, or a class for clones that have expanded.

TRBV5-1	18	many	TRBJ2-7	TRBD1	CASSLGSRGTTYDYEQYF	TGCGCCAGCAGCTTGGGTTCCAGGGGGACGACGTACGACTACGAGCAGTACTTC
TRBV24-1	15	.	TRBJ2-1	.	CATSVGQWSGNEHFF	TGTGCCACCAGTGTCGGGCAGTGGTCGGGGAATGAGCATTTCTTC
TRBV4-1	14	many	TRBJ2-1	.	CASSLKDAANEQFF	TGCGCCAGCAGCCTAAAGGACGCTGCGAATGAGCAGTTCTTC
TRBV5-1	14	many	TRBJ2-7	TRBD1	CASSSQTGGDEQYF	TGCGCCAGCAGCTCCCAGACAGGGGGGGACGAGCAGTACTTC
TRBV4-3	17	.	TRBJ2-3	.	CASSQDSSWRAGDTQYF	TGCGCCAGCAGCCAAGATTCTAGTTGGAGGGCCGGAGATACGCAGTATTTT
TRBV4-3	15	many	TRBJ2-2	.	CASSQDRRGSGELFF	TGCGCCAGCAGCCAAGATCGCAGGGGAAGCGGGGAGCTGTTTTTT
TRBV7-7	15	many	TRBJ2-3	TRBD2	CASSKGLARTDTQYF	TGTGCTAGCAGCAAGGGACTAGCGAGGACAGATACGCAGTATTTT
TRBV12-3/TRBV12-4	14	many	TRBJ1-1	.	CASSLRGRTVKAFF	TGTGCCAGCAGTTTGCGGGGGAGGACAGTTAAAGCTTTCTTT
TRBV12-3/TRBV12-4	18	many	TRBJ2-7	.	CASSSHGRGRVRGYEQYF	TGTGCCAGCAGTTCCCACGGACGGGGTAGGGTGCGGGGATACGAGCAGTACTTC
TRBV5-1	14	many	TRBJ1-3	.	CASSRGTEGNTIYF	TGCGCCAGCAGCCGAGGGACGGAGGGAAACACCATATATTTT
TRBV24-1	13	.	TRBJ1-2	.	CATSDPGTNFYTF	TGTGCCACCAGTGACCCCGGGACAAATTTCTACACCTTC
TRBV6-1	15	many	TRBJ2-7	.	CASSPKIAAVYEQYF	TGTGCCAGCAGTCCGAAAATAGCGGCCGTCTACGAGCAGTACTTC
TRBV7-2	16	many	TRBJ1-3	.	CASSLSGQRSGNTIYF	TGTGCCAGCAGCTTATCTGGGCAACGGTCTGGAAACACCATATATTTT
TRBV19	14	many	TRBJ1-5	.	CASSPRARDQPQHF	TGTGCCAGTAGCCCCAGGGCGCGGGATCAGCCCCAGCATTTT
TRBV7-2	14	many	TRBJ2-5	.	CASRSNRGQETQYF	TGTGCCAGCAGATCCAATAGGGGGCAAGAGACCCAGTACTTC
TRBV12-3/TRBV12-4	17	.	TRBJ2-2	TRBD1	CASSLNPTGVYAGELFF	TGTGCCAGCAGTTTAAACCCGACAGGGGTCTACGCCGGGGAGCTGTTTTTT
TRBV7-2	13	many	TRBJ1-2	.	CASSPMGNYGYTF	TGTGCCAGCAGCCCCATGGGGAACTATGGCTACACCTTC
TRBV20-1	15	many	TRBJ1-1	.	CSAPLAGTPNTEAFF	TGCAGTGCACCATTAGCCGGGACACCGAACACTGAAGCTTTCTTT
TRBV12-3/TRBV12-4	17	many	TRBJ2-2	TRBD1	CASSLRDRGRHGGELFF	TGTGCCAGCAGTTTAAGGGACAGGGGGCGTCATGGCGGGGAGCTGTTTTTT
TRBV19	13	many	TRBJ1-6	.	CASNTGWNSPLHF	TGTGCCAGTAATACGGGATGGAATTCACCCCTCCACTTT
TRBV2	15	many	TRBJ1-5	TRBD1	CASSGDSQPNQPQHF	TGTGCCAGCAGTGGGGACAGCCAGCCCAATCAGCCCCAGCATTTT
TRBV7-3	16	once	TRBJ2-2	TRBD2	CSSSLRLAGDVGELFF	TGTTCCAGCAGCCTCCGACTAGCGGGAGATGTCGGGGAGCTGTTTTTT
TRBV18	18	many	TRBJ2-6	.	CASSRDSPVTSGANVLTF	TGTGCCAGCTCACGAGACAGCCCCGTTACCTCTGGGGCCAACGTCCTGACTTTC
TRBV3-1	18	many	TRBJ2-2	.	CASSQERIGRSNTGELFF	TGTGCCAGCAGCCAAGAGAGGATAGGGCGATCTAACACCGGGGAGCTGTTTTTT
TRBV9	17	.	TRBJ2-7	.	CASIPRTWGPLGTGQYF	TGTGCCAGCATCCCGAGGACATGGGGCCCTCTGGGAACGGGGCAGTACTTC
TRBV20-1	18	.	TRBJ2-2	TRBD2	CSARVRLAVEGSTGELFF	TGCAGTGCTAGAGTGCGACTAGCGGTAGAAGGGAGCACCGGGGAGCTGTTTTTT